The 17 T cell receptor beta chains in this list originate from one sample, sequenced in a study of CD8 T cells in ankylosing spondylitis. Findings of the study overall: About 8 highly homologous variants made up a TCR beta motif, and this motif appeared characteristic of ankylosing spondylitis blood.

TCRdb re-called the 5' RACE reads through MiXCR, storing one row per CDR3 protein. The sample consists of more than 600,000 distinct CDR3 sequences, roughly 20% of them appearing once. Their specific antigens are unknown. Sequencing was done on a sample of blood, either unsorted or a sorted T cell fraction (not recorded which). These receptors all stem from a male donor with ankylosing spondylitis.

This clonotype has only a few counts. The chain couples TRBV30 to TRBJ1-4, with a possible D match to TRBD1 (5 bases). V was shortened by 4 bases and J by 0 bases, with 12 bases between the two germline ends. There are 15 residues in the CDR3. CDR1 and CDR2 from the germline V gene are GTSNPN and SVGIG (reference sequence). The CDR3: CAWKAGITTNEKLFF. The DNA for the CDR3 is TGTGCCTGGAAGGCAGGGATTACAACTAATGAAAAACTGTTTTTT.

This rearrangement joins TRBV20-1 to TRBJ2-1; a weak D match, TRBD1 (5 bases). V lost 0 bases and J lost 1, with 13 bases in between. Germline V gene data show CDR1 as DFQATT and CDR2 as SNEGSKA (reference sequence). CDR3 length: 16 amino acids. CDR3 in amino acids: CSARDEAGQSYNEQFF. The CDR3 nucleotides read TGCAGTGCTAGAGATGAGGCAGGGCAGTCCTACAATGAGCAGTTCTTC.

This clonotype occurred a few times. The rearrangement joins TRBV4-1 to TRBJ1-2; 8 nucleotides align to TRBD1. V lost 2 bases to trimming and J lost 6 bases; unmatched junction nucleotides: 5. CDR1 and CDR2 (germline): MGHRA, YSYEKL. The CDR3 is 14 amino acids. The CDR3 nucleotides read TGCGCCAGCAGCCAACCCGGACAGGGTCATGGCTACACCTTC. Its protein is CASSQPGQGHGYTF.

The J gene is TRBJ2-7, the V gene TRBV27; 8 bases map to TRBD2. The CDR3 length is 16 residues. CDR1 and CDR2 (germline): MNHEY, SMNVEV (reference sequence). J gave up 3 bases and V 5 bases, and 12 bases lay outside the gene matches. CDR3 sequence: CASSLQGGGRIYEQYF. The CDR3 DNA is TGTGCCAGCAGTCTACAGGGCGGGGGGCGCATCTACGAGCAGTACTTC.

There are a few counts of this clonotype. V usage is TRBV28 and J usage is TRBJ2-7, with 12 bases aligning to TRBD2. The germline V gene encodes CDR1 MDHEN and CDR2 SYDVKM. The CDR3 spans 16 residues. Unmatched junction bases numbered 5, after V lost 1 base and J lost 4 bases. CDR3: CASSLYLAGGPYEQYF. The CDR3 DNA sequence: TGTGCCAGCAGTTTATACCTAGCGGGAGGGCCGTACGAGCAGTACTTC.

V and J are TRBV5-1 and TRBJ1-1; D uncertain. The CDR3 is 14 residues long. Per germline, CDR1 SGHRS and CDR2 YFSETQ. Trimming took 8 bases from V and 4 from J, leaving 18 bases between them. For the CDR3, the DNA is TGCGCCAGTTCCCGGGAGGGCACGGGCACTGAAGCTTTCTTT. It translates to CASSREGTGTEAFF.

Many counts were recorded for this clonotype. V gene TRBV12-3 or TRBV12-4 combines with J gene TRBJ2-7; 8 positions agree with TRBD1. CDR3 length equals 14 residues. V shed 6 bases and J 1 base; nucleotides not matched to a gene: 5. This chain's CDR3 is CASSPTGVSYEQYF. The CDR3 DNA reads as TGTGCCAGCAGCCCGACAGGGGTTTCCTACGAGCAGTACTTC.

CDR3 sequence (DNA): TGTGCCAGCAGCGTAGAGGAGGGTAGTGGCTACACCTTC. Protein: CASSVEEGSGYTF. The V and J genes are TRBV9 and TRBJ1-2; D call uncertain. CDR1 is SGDLS and CDR2 is YYNGEE in the germline V gene. Between the trimmed V and J ends, which lost 0 bases and 7 bases, there was a span of 10 bases. CDR3 length equals 13 residues.

This clonotype was seen only a few times. The rearrangement uses TRBV7-9 and TRBJ2-1; TRBD2 matches at 12 bases. Germline-derived CDR1 and CDR2 are SEHNR and FQNEAQ (reference sequence). The CDR3 contains 15 residues. J lost 10 bases, V lost 2 bases, and 6 bases had no gene match. CDR3: CASSLRTSGMKEQFF. The DNA of the CDR3 is TGTGCCAGCAGCTTACGGACTAGCGGGATGAAGGAGCAGTTCTTC.

This clonotype has a handful of counts. The genes are TRBV5-1 and TRBJ2-4; TRBD2 matches 7 bases. Looked up from germline, CDR1 is SGHRS and CDR2 is YFSETQ. The CDR3 is 15 amino acids. The V segment lost 4 bases and the J segment 0 bases; nucleotides outside the gene matches: 4. The CDR3 reads CASSPVAGAKNIQYF. The CDR3, as DNA: TGCGCCAGCAGCCCGGTAGCGGGAGCCAAAAACATTCAGTACTTC.

This chain connects TRBV20-1 to TRBJ1-4, with D perhaps matching TRBD1 (6 bases). Germline values: CDR1 DFQATT, CDR2 SNEGSKA (reference sequence). The V and J ends lost 1 base and 0 bases respectively, with 6 bases between them. The CDR3 has 14 residues. CDR3 amino acids: CSARAGATNEKLFF. The CDR3 DNA sequence: TGCAGTGCTAGAGCAGGGGCAACTAATGAAAAACTGTTTTTT.

The rearrangement links TRBV5-1 to TRBJ2-1; no reliable D call. The CDR3 length is 14 residues. The germline gives CDR1 SGHRS, CDR2 YFSETQ. V shed 2 bases and J shed 5 bases, with 11 bases lying between them. The CDR3 protein is CASSFGRPDNEQFF. Here the CDR3 DNA reads TGCGCCAGCAGCTTCGGGCGGCCCGACAATGAGCAGTTCTTC.

This clonotype was found a few times. The chain couples TRBV11-2 to TRBJ2-7, with a possible D match to TRBD2 (5 bases). The V and J ends lost 7 bases and 2 bases respectively, with 15 bases between them. CDR1 and CDR2 from the germline V gene are SGHAT and FQNNGV. This CDR3 contains 14 residues. The CDR3 DNA follows: TGTGCCAGCACCACCGACGCGGGCCCCTACGAGCAGTACTTC. Protein product: CASTTDAGPYEQYF.

This clonotype was seen a few times. This chain links TRBV29-1 with TRBJ1-3; D gene ambiguous. CDR3 length: 13 residues. Germline V gene data show CDR1 as SQVTM and CDR2 as ANQGSEA. Deletions cut 3 bases from V and 4 bases from J, with 10 bases between. The CDR3 sequence: CSVDPRWGNTIYF. Written as DNA, the CDR3 is TGCAGCGTTGACCCCCGGTGGGGAAACACCATATATTTT.

A few counts support this clonotype. The CDR3 sequence: CSVGVSGANTGELFF. The CDR3 nucleotides read TGCAGCGTTGGAGTAAGCGGCGCGAACACCGGGGAGCTGTTTTTT. The chain couples TRBV29-1 to TRBJ2-2; TRBD2 is a possible D gene (5 bases). CDR1 SQVTM and CDR2 ANQGSEA come from the germline V gene. V dropped 4 bases and J dropped 0 bases, with 12 bases sitting between them. The CDR3 sequence is 15 residues long.

This rearrangement joins TRBV27 to TRBJ2-1; TRBD2 aligns across 7 bases. CDR1 MNHEY and CDR2 SMNVEV come from the germline V gene (reference sequence). The CDR3 totals 15 residues. Losses at the gene ends were 4 bases for V and 9 bases for J; bases not matched to a gene: 12. In DNA, the CDR3 is TGTGCCAGCAGTTCCCTGGGGGAGGGACTCGTTGAGCAGTTCTTC. Protein product: CASSSLGEGLVEQFF.

The chain employs TRBV21-1 and TRBJ2-1; the D call of TRBD2 is as the table states it, not checked on the DNA. TRBV21-1 is noted as a pseudogene. The CDR3 sequence is 15 residues long. DNA for the CDR3: TGTGCCAGCCTCAAAACTAGCGGGAAGTCCGAGGAGCAGTTCTTC. Encoded protein: CASLKTSGKSEEQFF.